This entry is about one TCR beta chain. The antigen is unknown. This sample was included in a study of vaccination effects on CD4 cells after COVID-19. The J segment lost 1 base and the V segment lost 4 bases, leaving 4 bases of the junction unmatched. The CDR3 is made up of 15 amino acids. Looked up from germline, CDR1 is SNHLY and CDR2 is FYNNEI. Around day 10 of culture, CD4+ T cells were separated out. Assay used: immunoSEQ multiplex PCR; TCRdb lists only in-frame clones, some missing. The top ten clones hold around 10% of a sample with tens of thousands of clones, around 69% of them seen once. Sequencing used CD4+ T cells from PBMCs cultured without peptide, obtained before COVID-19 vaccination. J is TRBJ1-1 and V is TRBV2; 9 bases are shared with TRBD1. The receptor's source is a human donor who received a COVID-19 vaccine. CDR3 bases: TGTGCCAGCAGTGCTCGACAGGGGGAGAACACTGAAGCTTTCTTT. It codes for CASSARQGENTEAFF.